The rows below give T cell receptor beta chains drawn from one sample of a study of T cells in tuberculosis. Generated by immunoSEQ multiplex PCR, the TCRdb table keeps only in-frame clones and is missing some. The data hold about 33,000 clones, with less than 95% observed a single time. Input material: PBMCs. These receptors were taken from a donor aged 10-29 years with latent tuberculosis or without tuberculosis infection. Some clones in this sample may be carry-over from other donors' samples. CDR3s leave out the opening cysteine and the closing phenylalanine or tryptophan. A D gene is named only where the DNA matches it firmly. Clone size is given for some rows only: seen once, a few or many times, or a class if the clone is expanded.

v_call,cdr3_length,clone_size,d_call,cdr3_aa
TRBV5-4,11,-,TRBD2,ASNRGLANEQF
TRBV2,11,once,-,ASKRGTNQPQH
TRBV18,11,-,TRBD1,ASSGTGASEQY
TRBV19,15,-,TRBD1,ASSILRTGGVAGELF
TRBV5-1,15,-,-,ASSLGPEGPEGQPQH
TRBV30,11,-,-,AWGMGGNTEAF
TRBV7-8,13,once,-,ASSLGPGEVGEQY
TRBV13,15,-,-,ASSNSGTLGSNEKLF
TRBV5-1,14,-,TRBD2,ASSLDLSLAGHEQY
TRBV19,12,once,TRBD2,ASSIGRGVYEQY
TRBV30,9,-,-,AWLEANEQY
TRBV4-1,14,few,-,ASSQAAYISYNEQF
TRBV6-1,11,-,-,ASSEARGSEQY
TRBV5-1,14,-,-,ASSLGGHGYYNEQF
TRBV13,13,once,-,ASSSYQEPFYGYT
TRBV28,13,-,-,ASSSREAGREKLF
TRBV7-9,12,-,-,ASSQGGAGEKLF
TRBV6-1,10,few,-,ASNQGYYEQY
TRBV13,15,-,TRBD1,ASSATGTGVVGQPQH
TRBV6-1,13,few,-,ASRPIPDSSYEQY
TRBV2,13,-,TRBD1,ASREETGAGQPQH
TRBV5-1,12,-,TRBD1,ASRGGPTNEKLF
TRBV6-5,12,-,TRBD2,ASSYSGGGYEQY
TRBV4-1,15,-,-,ASSSGEGQFSGNTIY
TRBV19,13,-,TRBD1,ASSIGQGGNQPQH
TRBV5-1,14,-,TRBD1,ASRTGGGRLEDTQY
TRBV11-2,12,-,-,ASSLSNFGTEAF
TRBV27,13,-,-,ASSFKGGSNQPQH
TRBV7-9,13,-,-,ASSLDASSRGEQY
TRBV6-5,14,-,-,ASSLAAPRGTYEQY
TRBV25-1,12,-,-,ASSRQGSNSPLH
TRBV5-1,13,-,TRBD1,ASSSWTGKNYGYT
TRBV5-1,13,-,TRBD1,ASSLATGGFTEAF
TRBV9,12,once,TRBD1,ASSVGPGGSGYT
TRBV11-2,13,-,-,ASSLGLAFLETQY
TRBV27,13,once,TRBD2,ASSLLAGGSYEQY
TRBV5-8,13,-,TRBD1,ASSRGQALSYEQY
TRBV18,12,-,-,ASSRGVTQETQY
TRBV2,13,-,TRBD2,ASSEISGRTDTQY
TRBV19,11,-,-,ACRKRDTGELF
TRBV27,11,-,-,ASRSTGTDTQY
TRBV12-2,13,-,-,ASRSPVRPSYGYT